The clone carrying this TCR beta chain was seen at least ten times. Its antigen remains unknown. The germline V gene encodes CDR1 SEHNR and CDR2 FQNEAQ (reference sequence). With V trimmed by 2 bases and J by 1 base, 3 bases remained unmatched. The CDR3 consists of 15 residues. A second roughly 6 to 12 cycle PCR used barcoded and J-beta primers. Each cDNA molecule was tagged by a template-switch adaptor that had 12 random nucleotides. Each single sample gave us at least 2.5 million CDR3-containing paired-end reads. TCRdb fed the 5' RACE reads into MiXCR, producing one record per CDR3 protein. The data show roughly 1.6 million distinct CDR3 sequences, 34% seen once. These data originate in a study of blood T cells in healthy people across ages. Overall study results and limits: It was the long-lived donors that had more naive CD4+ cells and higher diversity than aged donors. What prevented conclusive comparison of naive and antigen-experienced cells was that PBMCs were unsorted.

The origin of this receptor is a woman aged 25 to 45 in good health. The sample consisted of blood. The chain is built from TRBV7-9 and TRBJ2-7, with 9 bases lining up with TRBD1. CDR3: CASSLLGQGSYEQYF. CDR3 nucleotide sequence: TGTGCCAGCAGCTTATTAGGACAGGGGTCCTACGAGCAGTACTTC. Full variable domain (missing parts from reference TRBV7-9 and TRBJ2-7): DTGVSQNPRHKITKRGQNVTFRCDPISEHNRLYWYRQTLGQGPEFLTYFQNEAQLEKSRLLSDRFSAERPKGSFSTLEIQRTEQGDSAMYLCASSLLGQGSYEQYFGPGTRLTVT.